One and the same sample provided the 25 T cell receptor beta chains below, sequenced in a study of blood T cell repertoires in COVID-19. TCRdb's copy holds only in-frame clones and misses some; the assay was immunoSEQ multiplex PCR. Of about 70,000 clones in the sample, approximately 85% are singletons; the top ten hold roughly 35%. The sequenced material came from peripheral blood. These TCRs come from a woman of 80 years or more with active or convalescent COVID-19.

The chain employs TRBV9 and TRBJ1-2; the D gene is possibly TRBD1 (6 bases). Germline CDR1 SGDLS, CDR2 YYNGEE. The CDR3 is 14 amino acids. V gave up 3 bases and J gave up 3 bases, with 12 bases separating them. The CDR3 is CASSAGQLDYGYTF. CDR3 DNA sequence: TGTGCCAGCAGCGCGGGACAACTAGACTATGGCTACACCTTC.

In this sample, this clone turned up a few times. The V and J genes are TRBV30 and TRBJ2-3, with TRBD1 identical over 7 bases. Per the germline V gene, CDR1 is GTSNPN and CDR2 is SVGIG (reference sequence). The trim removed 0 bases at V and 4 bases at J, leaving 7 bases unmatched. This CDR3 has 15 residues. The CDR3 DNA follows: TGTGCCTGGAGTGTACGAGGGGGCACCCCAGATACGCAGTATTTT. Its protein product is CAWSVRGGTPDTQYF.

The chain is built from TRBV5-1 and TRBJ2-7, with TRBD1 matching 7 bases. Per germline, CDR1 SGHRS and CDR2 YFSETQ. The CDR3 is 12 residues long. V lost 1 base and J lost 6; bases outside the gene matches: 1. In DNA, the CDR3 is TGCGCCAGCAGCTTGACAGGGGTCGAGCAGTACTTC. This codes for CASSLTGVEQYF.

The rearrangement joins TRBV7-9 to TRBJ2-2, with D perhaps TRBD1 (6 bases). CDR1 SEHNR and CDR2 FQNEAQ come from the germline V gene (reference sequence). The CDR3 is made up of 15 amino acids. The V and J ends lost 4 bases and 2 bases respectively, with 11 bases between them. This CDR3 is CASSSQQGNTGELFF. Here the CDR3 DNA reads TGTGCCAGCAGCTCTCAACAGGGTAACACCGGGGAGCTGTTTTTT.

This chain uses TRBV5-1 with TRBJ1-1; a weak D match, TRBD1 (6 bases). CDR1 and CDR2 from the germline V gene are SGHRS and YFSETQ. The CDR3 runs to 18 residues. The V end was cut by 0 bases, the J end by 2 bases, with 20 bases between. For the CDR3, the DNA is TGCGCCAGCAGCTTGGGGCGAACAGGGTTTGGGAGAAACACTGAAGCTTTCTTT. Protein sequence: CASSLGRTGFGRNTEAFF.

This chain connects TRBV4-3 to TRBJ1-4; D is possibly TRBD1 (6 bases). CDR1 and CDR2 from the germline V gene are LGHNA and YSLEER. CDR3 size: 15 residues. V gave up 2 bases and J gave up 3 bases, with 10 bases separating them. CDR3 sequence reads: CASSQRGGANEKLFF. As DNA, the CDR3 is TGCGCCAGCAGCCAACGAGGGGGGGCTAATGAAAAACTGTTTTTT.

CDR3 nucleotide sequence: TGTGCCAGTAAAAACAGAACCTCCTACGAGCAGTACTTC. Translated: CASKNRTSYEQYF. The chain carries TRBV19 and TRBJ2-7; D gene unclear. Deletions cut 7 bases from V and 0 bases from J, with 10 bases between. Germline V lookup: CDR1 LNHDA, CDR2 SQIVND (reference sequence). This CDR3 has 13 residues.

A note on this clone: One end of the junction varies from germline; a read error may be responsible. The chain uses TRBV7-7 and TRBJ2-3; 10 nucleotides align to TRBD1. CDR1 is SSHAT and CDR2 is FNYEAQ in the germline V gene (reference sequence). CDR3 length equals 14 residues. The CDR3 spells CASSLDRGTDTQYF. For the CDR3, the DNA is TGTGCTAGCAGCTTGGACAGGGGGACAGATACGCAGTATTTT.

The V call is TRBV4-2, the J call TRBJ2-7; 8 nucleotides agree with TRBD2. Germline V gene data show CDR1 as LGHNA and CDR2 as YNFKEQ. This CDR3 comprises 17 residues. V lost 4 bases to trimming and J lost 2 bases; unmatched junction nucleotides: 13. Here the CDR3 reads CASSPEETGTRPYEQYF. The CDR3 DNA sequence: TGTGCCAGCAGCCCAGAAGAAACCGGGACTAGACCCTACGAGCAGTACTTC.

In its sample, this clone was seen once. The chain uses TRBV7-2 and TRBJ2-1; the D gene is possibly TRBD2 (5 bases). The V gene's germline CDR1 is SGHTA and CDR2 FQGNSA. The V gene lost 7 bases and the J gene lost 7 bases, with 11 bases spanning the gap. The CDR3 runs 12 residues. CDR3 sequence (DNA): TGTGCCAGCACACCTAGCAGAAATGAGCAGTTCTTC. Its translation: CASTPSRNEQFF. Full variable domain (missing parts from reference TRBV7-2 and TRBJ2-1): GAGVSQSPSNKVTEKGKDVELRCDPISGHTALYWYRQSLGQGLEFLIYFQGNSAPDKSGLPSDRFSAERTGGSVSTLTIQRTQQEDSAVYLCASTPSRNEQFFGPGTRLTVL.

The gene calls are TRBV30 and TRBJ1-2; possible D gene TRBD1, 5 bases. In germline, CDR1 is GTSNPN, CDR2 SVGIG (reference sequence). V shed 0 bases and J shed 5 bases, with 10 bases lying between them. The CDR3 length is 13 residues. The CDR3 sequence: CAWSVQVLYGYTF. CDR3 in DNA: TGTGCCTGGAGTGTACAGGTGCTATATGGCTACACCTTC.

V usage is TRBV6-5 and J usage is TRBJ1-6; perhaps TRBD1 as D (5 bases). CDR1 and CDR2 (germline): MNHEY, SVGAGI. Trimming took off 5 bases at V and 9 bases at J, with 17 bases between the two ends. This CDR3 has 15 residues. This CDR3 is CASSRTRQGGSPLHF. Written as DNA, the CDR3 is TGTGCCAGCAGTCGGACTAGGCAGGGCGGTTCACCCCTCCACTTT.

The V call is TRBV10-2, the J call TRBJ2-7, with 7 bases aligning to TRBD1. The CDR3 has 14 amino acids. From germline, CDR1 is WSHSY and CDR2 SAAADI. Trimming cost V 10 bases and J 0 bases; bases outside gene matches: 9. CDR3 sequence reads: CATRRGQTSYEQYF. The DNA of the CDR3 is TGCGCCACGCGTCGGGGACAGACCTCCTACGAGCAGTACTTC.

The V and J genes are TRBV5-5 and TRBJ1-4; TRBD1 aligns across 8 bases. J gave up 2 bases and V 2 bases, and 5 bases lay outside the gene matches. Per the germline V gene, CDR1 is SGHKS and CDR2 is YYEKEE (reference sequence). The CDR3 length is 16 residues. Written as DNA, the CDR3 is TGTGCCAGCAGCTTAGTCCCAGGGGGCACTAATGAAAAACTGTTTTTT. Its protein product is CASSLVPGGTNEKLFF.

The V call is TRBV4-3, the J call TRBJ1-4, with a possible D match to TRBD1 (5 bases). Trimming removed 2 bases at V and 5 bases at J, with 21 bases between. The CDR3 totals 18 residues. Germline V gene data show CDR1 as LGHNA and CDR2 as YSLEER. CDR3 residues: CASSQTQVGAGGNEKLFF. In DNA, the CDR3 is TGCGCCAGCAGCCAAACCCAAGTAGGGGCGGGGGGGAATGAAAAACTGTTTTTT.

The chain has TRBV10-3 and TRBJ1-6; TRBD1 matches at 7 bases. The CDR3 has 14 residues. Per germline, CDR1 ENHRY and CDR2 SYGVKD. With 6 bases clipped from V and 4 bases from J, the junction kept 3 bases outside the gene matches. The CDR3 nucleotides are TGTGCCATCAGCCGGGACAGATATAATTCACCCCTCCACTTT. Translating it yields CAISRDRYNSPLHF.

The chain has TRBV11-3 and TRBJ2-3; D gene uncertain. V was trimmed by 3 bases and J by 1 base, leaving 11 bases between them. The CDR3 consists of 15 residues. CDR1 is SGHNT and CDR2 is YENEEA in the germline V gene. The CDR3 DNA follows: TGTGCCAGCAGCTTCCGAACCGGAGGCACAGATACGCAGTATTTT. Amino acid sequence: CASSFRTGGTDTQYF.

This rearrangement joins TRBV27 to TRBJ2-7; 7 nucleotides agree with TRBD2. J lost 0 bases, V lost 8 bases, and 4 bases had no gene match. CDR1 and CDR2 from the germline V gene are MNHEY and SMNVEV (reference sequence). The CDR3 is 13 amino acids. CDR3 sequence reads: CASSAGNSYEQYF. The CDR3 coding sequence is TGTGCCAGCTCAGCGGGGAACTCCTACGAGCAGTACTTC.

V gene TRBV7-9 combines with J gene TRBJ2-7; a possible D gene is TRBD1 (6 bases). Per germline, CDR1 SEHNR and CDR2 FQNEAQ (reference sequence). CDR3 length: 17 amino acids. V shed 4 bases and J shed 4 bases, with 23 bases lying between them. CDR3 bases: TGTGCCAGCAGCTACTTTGGGCAGGGGACAAACCCTTACGAGCAGTACTTC. Translated, it gives CASSYFGQGTNPYEQYF.

The genes are TRBV7-2 and TRBJ1-1; maybe TRBD1 (5 bases). The CDR3 runs 15 residues. V lost 0 bases, J lost 6 bases, and 14 bases lay in between. The germline V gene encodes CDR1 SGHTA and CDR2 FQGNSA. The CDR3 loop is CASSLALGRVSEAFF. CDR3 DNA: TGTGCCAGCAGCTTAGCGCTGGGCAGGGTTTCTGAAGCTTTCTTT.

V usage is TRBV2 and J usage is TRBJ1-1; TRBD1 aligns across 7 bases. Per germline, CDR1 SNHLY and CDR2 FYNNEI. V shed 3 bases, J shed 3 bases, and the junction held 10 bases outside the gene matches. The CDR3 is 16 residues long. CDR3: CASSEPQGGSDTEAFF. The DNA of the CDR3 is TGTGCCAGCAGTGAGCCCCAGGGGGGTAGTGACACTGAAGCTTTCTTT.

The chain recombines TRBV3-1 (or the pseudogene TRBV3-2) with TRBJ2-3; no firm D call. V lost 7 bases, J lost 5 bases, and 10 bases lay in between. Germline lookup yields CDR1 LGHDT and CDR2 YNNKEL (reference sequence). This CDR3 contains 12 residues. CDR3 nucleotide sequence: TGTGCCAGCAACCGTGGGCGAGATACGCAGTATTTT. Residues: CASNRGRDTQYF.

The chain has TRBV19 and TRBJ2-3; D perhaps matches TRBD2 (5 bases). V lost 1 base to trimming and J lost 7 bases, with 12 bases between them. The CDR3 contains 14 residues. CDR1 LNHDA and CDR2 SQIVND come from the germline V gene (reference sequence). CDR3 loop: CASSIGGLVYTQYF. The CDR3 DNA reads TGTGCCAGTAGTATAGGCGGGCTAGTCTATACGCAGTATTTT.

V usage is TRBV7-8 and J usage is TRBJ2-5; D is uncertain. With 8 bases removed from V and 5 bases from J, the gap between germline ends came to 12 bases. Germline CDR1 reads SGHVS; CDR2 reads FQNEAQ. The length of the CDR3 is 12 residues. The CDR3 bases are TGTGCCAGCGTCTTCCCCCCGGAGACCCAGTACTTC. Translation gives CASVFPPETQYF.

J is TRBJ1-2 and V is TRBV6-5, with 8 bases lining up with TRBD1. The CDR3 spans 14 residues. Per germline, CDR1 MNHEY and CDR2 SVGAGI. Trimming at V came to 6 bases and at J to 8 bases, leaving 11 bases not matched to a gene. CDR3 DNA sequence: TGTGCCAGCAGGGACAGGGTGGGCGTCGGGGGCTACACCTTC. It is translated as CASRDRVGVGGYTF.